These 7 T cell receptor beta chains came from one sample sequenced in a study of CD8+CD57+ T cells in acquired aplastic anemia. Both TCR beta VDJ combination and CDR3 sequence profiling were carried out. Genomic DNA was the template for this profiling. TCRdb re-called the reads through MiXCR, storing one row per CDR3 protein. Of under 200,000 distinct CDR3 sequences in the sample, around 60% were seen once. Material: sorted CD4+, CD8+, or CD8+CD57+ T cells (not recorded which) from PBMCs. These receptor sequences come from a human donor in good health.

This clonotype was seen many times. At one boundary the junction diverges from the germline segment, which might be a read error. This sequence joins TRBV15 and TRBJ1-2; 8 nucleotides agree with TRBD1. The CDR3 contains 14 residues. The germline CDR1 and CDR2 sequences are LNHNV and YYDKDF (reference sequence). CDR3 DNA: TGTGCCACCAGCCGAGAGACAGGGGACTATGGCTACACCTTC. It specifies CATSRETGDYGYTF.

This clonotype was observed a few times. CDR3 loop: CASSPGQGADNSPLHF. In nucleotides, the CDR3 is TGTGCCAGCAGCCCGGGACAGGGGGCGGATAATTCACCCCTCCACTTT. V and J are TRBV5-4 and TRBJ1-6, with 12 bases fitting TRBD1. V trimming: 4 bases; J trimming: 5 bases; junction bases outside the gene matches: 4. Germline loops: CDR1 SGHNT, CDR2 YYREEE (reference sequence). The CDR3 length is 16 residues.

The rearrangement joins TRBV7-2 to TRBJ2-7; D might be TRBD2 (7 bases). There are 14 residues in the CDR3. CDR1 and CDR2 (germline): SGHTA, FQGNSA. V was pared by 3 bases and J by 7 bases, with 16 bases between. The DNA of the CDR3 is TGTGCCAGCAGCTTCCCCCGTCGGGGGGCAGAGCAGTACTTC. Encoded protein: CASSFPRRGAEQYF.

This rearrangement joins TRBV7-6 to TRBJ2-2, with D perhaps matching TRBD2 (5 bases). The length of the CDR3 is 16 residues. The V and J ends lost 9 bases and 3 bases respectively, with 20 bases between them. Germline V lookup: CDR1 SGHVS, CDR2 FNYEAQ. The DNA of the CDR3 is TGTGCCAGTGAAATTTCTCCGGGATTAGACACCGGGGAGCTGTTTTTT. Protein sequence: CASEISPGLDTGELFF.

This clonotype was seen many times. The rearrangement joins TRBV6-1 to TRBJ2-7; unclear D gene. CDR1 and CDR2 from the germline V gene are MNHNS and SASEGT. V was shortened by 2 bases and J by 2 bases, with 4 bases between the two germline ends. The CDR3 length is 12 residues. CDR3 protein: CASSETTYEQYF. The CDR3, as DNA: TGTGCCAGCAGTGAAACGACCTACGAGCAGTACTTC.

This clonotype was recorded a few times. This rearrangement joins TRBV5-1 to TRBJ2-1; D might be TRBD1 or TRBD2, each matching 5 bases. In germline, CDR1 is SGHRS, CDR2 YFSETQ. V was cut by 2 bases and J by 1 base, with 10 bases left in between. The CDR3 has 15 residues. Here the CDR3 DNA reads TGCGCCAGCAGCTTTCTGGGGGATTCCTACAATGAGCAGTTCTTC. It codes for CASSFLGDSYNEQFF.

About this clonotype itself: A read error is likely, as this CDR3 ends without the conserved phenylalanine or tryptophan. The chain is built from TRBV20-1 and TRBJ2-5; no reliable D call. V dropped 3 bases and J dropped 10 bases, with 9 bases sitting between them. Per the germline V gene, CDR1 is DFQATT and CDR2 is SNEGSKA (reference sequence). The CDR3 length is 10 residues. CDR3 DNA: TGCAGTGCTAGGGGATTGGACCAGTACCTC. Its protein product is CSARGLDQYL.